This T cell receptor beta chain came from a study of blood T cell repertoires in COVID-19. Study summary: COVID-19 samples collected from the United States, Italy and Spain covered acute and convalescent phases. T cells, B-cell-depleted T cells, or PBMCs provided the cDNA or gDNA that served as material.

Per the original data handling: Reference gene primers were amplified, and this amplification served to estimate nucleated cell counts. Libraries were prepared by immunoSEQ multiplex PCR; TCRdb keeps only in-frame clonotypes and omits some of them. V and J calls and clone size follow that table, whereas D and trimming were derived from the DNA. The data contain over 300,000 clones, 86% of them singletons. Germline V gene lookup returns CDR1 MDHEN and CDR2 SYDVKM. Deletions cut 5 bases from V and 6 bases from J, with 8 bases between. This CDR3 region has 13 residues. The chain carries TRBV28 and TRBJ1-6; weak D call: TRBD1 (6 bases). Sequenced: peripheral blood. The sequence was obtained from a woman aged 45-59 years with acute or convalescent COVID-19. For the CDR3, the DNA is TGTGCCAGCAGTGGGGGGGCTAATTCACCCCTCCACTTT. This sequence encodes CASSGGANSPLHF.